The subject of this entry is one TCR beta chain. Its antigen remains unidentified. The germline V gene encodes CDR1 SGHRS and CDR2 YFSETQ. V gave up 4 bases and J gave up 8 bases, with 15 bases separating them. This CDR3 has 13 amino acids. Noted time point: blood 2 weeks post-SBRT. Treatment described: 15 Gy SBRT to primary tumor, nephrectomy 4 weeks later. The patient's renal cell carcinoma had clear cell pathology. Profiling relied on immunoSEQ multiplex PCR, and the TCRdb table lists in-frame clones only, not all of them. The table records 120,000 or so clones, roughly four fifths of them present only once. This record belongs to a study of radiation and T cells in renal cell carcinoma. Whole-study findings and limits: In blood, top tumor clones expanded by 2 weeks, shrinking by 4.

The clonotype was recovered from a man aged 50 to 60 with renal cell carcinoma. The sample here was blood, taken from a patient whose treatment included radiotherapy and nephrectomy. This chain connects TRBV5-1 to TRBJ1-1; no clear D. For the CDR3, the DNA is TGCGCCAGCAGCCCCCCACAGAGTAGGGAAGCTTTCTTT. Protein sequence: CASSPPQSREAFF. Combining the CDR3 with reference TRBV5-1 and TRBJ1-1 gives the whole variable domain KAGVTQTPRYLIKTRGQQVTLSCSPISGHRSVSWYQQTPGQGLQFLFEYFSETQRNKGNFPGRFSGRQFSNSRSEMNVSTLELGDSALYLCASSPPQSREAFFGQGTRLTVV.